This T cell receptor (beta chain) emerged from a study of CD8+CD57+ T cells in acquired aplastic anemia. Looking at the study overall: Sorted CD4+ plus CD8+ cells gave DNA averaging about 3.2 ug. Study findings and constraints: A set of approximately 30 CD8+ CDR3 sequences was shared between patients and controls, and these sequences appeared highly expressed in patients.

Genomic DNA served as template for TCR beta VDJ and CDR3 profiling. One entry per CDR3 protein results from TCRdb running MiXCR on the reads. This table has around 200,000 distinct CDR3 sequences, about 60% appearing once. All sequencing subjects had displayed CD8+CD57+ cell expansion on flow cytometry. Patient blood was sampled before any therapy had been received. The germline gives CDR1 MGHDK, CDR2 SYGVNS. The CDR3 length is 15 residues. Deletions cut 2 bases from V and 4 bases from J, with 11 bases between. Details on this clonotype: Its antigen is undetermined.

Sequenced input: sorted CD4+, CD8+, or CD8+CD57+ T cells (not recorded which) from PBMCs. The clonotype originates from a human donor with aplastic anemia. The chain recombines TRBV25-1 with TRBJ1-4, with a weak D call TRBD1 (5 bases). CDR3 amino acids: CASSEQGQSNEKLFF. The CDR3 DNA reads as TGTGCCAGCAGTGAACAGGGTCAGAGTAATGAAAAACTGTTTTTT.